These 14 T cell receptor beta chains were sequenced from one sample in a study of T cells in Graves' hyperthyroidism and ophthalmopathy. RNA transcripts yielded amplified TCR beta CDR3 regions. Primed by the HTBI set, a first-round RT-PCR was run on the TCR CDR3. TCRdb ran MiXCR on the multiplex PCR reads and lists one entry per CDR3 protein. The table lists under 300,000 distinct CDR3 sequences, approximately 26% of them singletons. Sequencing was carried out using blood. All receptors come from a man aged 40-55 years with Graves' hyperthyroidism that later progressed to Graves' ophthalmopathy.

This clonotype was counted at least ten times. V is TRBV28 and J is TRBJ2-7; 10 bases align to TRBD2. The ends lost 7 bases at V and 0 bases at J; junction bases unmatched: 6. Germline V gene data show CDR1 as MDHEN and CDR2 as SYDVKM. This CDR3 comprises 15 residues. CDR3 loop: CASKLPSGGSYEQYF. Written as DNA, the CDR3 is TGTGCCAGCAAGTTACCTAGCGGGGGCTCCTACGAGCAGTACTTC.

This clonotype was detected many times. V usage is TRBV20-1 and J usage is TRBJ1-5; possible D gene TRBD1, 6 bases. The CDR3 totals 14 residues. The germline CDR1 and CDR2 sequences are DFQATT and SNEGSKA (reference sequence). Trimming pared 0 bases from V and 6 bases from J, leaving 12 bases between. The CDR3 DNA reads as TGCAGTGCTAGAGATTCAGGCAGGGGTCAGCCCCAGCATTTT. Amino acids: CSARDSGRGQPQHF.

This clonotype was seen at least ten times. V gene TRBV18 combines with J gene TRBJ1-2, with 7 bases lining up with TRBD1. Germline V CDR1 and CDR2: KGHSH, LQKENI. V was pared by 3 bases and J by 4 bases, with 5 bases of the junction left unmatched. The CDR3 extends over 14 amino acids. CDR3 bases: TGTGCCAGCTCACCGACAGGGTCGGCCTATGGCTACACCTTC. Protein sequence: CASSPTGSAYGYTF.

This clonotype was counted at least ten times. The chain uses TRBV20-1 and TRBJ1-1; D ambiguous. This CDR3 is 13 amino acids long. From germline, CDR1 is DFQATT and CDR2 SNEGSKA (reference sequence). V dropped 3 bases and J dropped 1 base, with 9 bases sitting between them. The CDR3 DNA is TGCAGTGCTAGGGACCGTACGAACACTGAAGCTTTCTTT. It is translated as CSARDRTNTEAFF.

This clonotype was seen ten or more times. The V gene is TRBV6-5, the J gene TRBJ2-2, with D unclear. Trimming removed 6 bases at V and 3 bases at J, with 11 bases between. The CDR3 has 14 residues. The germline V gene encodes CDR1 MNHEY and CDR2 SVGAGI. The CDR3 here is CASSYQEYTGELFF. The CDR3 region has the DNA TGTGCCAGCAGCTACCAGGAGTACACCGGGGAGCTGTTTTTT.

The chain carries TRBV13 and TRBJ2-5; D is perhaps TRBD1 or TRBD2 (5 bases each). There are 15 residues in the CDR3. Trimming shortened V by 0 bases and J by 6 bases, and 14 bases separated the two germline ends. Germline V CDR1 and CDR2: PRHDT, FYEKMQ (reference sequence). The CDR3 is CASSLGGEGQKTQYF. The DNA for the CDR3 is TGTGCCAGCAGCTTAGGGGGTGAGGGGCAAAAGACCCAGTACTTC.

This clonotype was counted only a few times. The V and J genes are TRBV7-2 and TRBJ1-1; 10 positions match TRBD1. V lost 7 bases and J lost 5; bases outside the gene matches: 10. The CDR3 is made up of 15 amino acids. Germline CDR1 is SGHTA and CDR2 is FQGNSA. CDR3 nucleotides: TGTGCCAGCAACCCACGGACAGGGGGAGGAACTGAAGCTTTCTTT. Protein sequence: CASNPRTGGGTEAFF.

This clonotype was seen many times. J is TRBJ1-1 and V is TRBV19; D not resolved. Trimming shortened V by 6 bases and J by 7 bases, and 12 bases separated the two germline ends. CDR3 length equals 12 residues. Germline V CDR1 and CDR2: LNHDA, SQIVND (reference sequence). This CDR3 is CASSYTTREAFF. CDR3 DNA: TGTGCCAGTAGCTACACCACACGTGAAGCTTTCTTT. Together with reference TRBV19 and TRBJ1-1, the CDR3 gives the full variable domain: DGGITQSPKYLFRKEGQNVTLSCEQNLNHDAMYWYRQDPGQGLRLIYYSQIVNDFQKGDIAEGYSVSREKKESFPLTVTSAQKNPTAFYLCASSYTTREAFFGQGTRLTVV.

This clonotype was observed many times. V and J are TRBV12-3 or TRBV12-4 and TRBJ1-6; unclear D gene. V dropped 1 base and J dropped 7 bases, with 11 bases sitting between them. This CDR3 is 15 amino acids long. The DNA of the CDR3 is TGTGCCAGCAGTTTAGAGCCAACCAGGAATTCACCCCTCCACTTT. Translating it yields CASSLEPTRNSPLHF.

This clonotype was observed at least ten times. The chain carries TRBV6-1 and TRBJ2-2; D is unresolved. Trimming pared 4 bases from V and 1 base from J, leaving 4 bases between. Germline V lookup: CDR1 MNHNS, CDR2 SASEGT. The CDR3 covers 13 residues. The CDR3 region is CASSVKNTGELFF. CDR3 sequence (DNA): TGTGCCAGCAGTGTCAAGAACACCGGGGAGCTGTTTTTT.

This clonotype was recorded at least ten times. J is TRBJ2-5 and V is TRBV6-5; D could derive from TRBD1 or TRBD2 (5 bases each). The CDR3 spans 14 residues. Germline CDR1 and CDR2: MNHEY and SVGAGI. Trimming left V 7 bases short and J 5 bases short, with 17 bases between. The CDR3 DNA reads as TGTGCCAGCACCGAAAGGGACCCCAACGAGACCCAGTACTTC. It is translated as CASTERDPNETQYF.

In this sample, this clonotype turned up many times. CDR3 in amino acids: CASIVENTGELFF. In DNA, the CDR3 is TGCGCCAGCATCGTGGAGAACACCGGGGAGCTGTTTTTT. V and J are TRBV5-1 and TRBJ2-2; D gene ambiguous. Germline CDR1 SGHRS, CDR2 YFSETQ. There are 13 residues in the CDR3. The V end was cut by 6 bases, the J end by 1 base, with 7 bases between.

This clonotype was counted many times. The chain joins TRBV11-2 to TRBJ1-1; D is unclear. Trimming stripped 3 bases from V and 4 bases from J, with 15 bases between. The CDR3 is made up of 15 amino acids. Germline loops: CDR1 SGHAT, CDR2 FQNNGV. The CDR3 here is CASSFPAGWATEAFF. The CDR3 bases are TGTGCCAGCAGCTTCCCCGCCGGGTGGGCCACTGAAGCTTTCTTT. Variable domain in full (rest from reference TRBV11-2 and TRBJ1-1): EAGVAQSPRYKIIEKRQSVAFWCNPISGHATLYWYQQILGQGPKLLIQFQNNGVVDDSQLPKDRFSAERLKGVDSTLKIQPAKLEDSAVYLCASSFPAGWATEAFFGQGTRLTVV.

In its sample, this clonotype was seen many times. V and J are TRBV6-6 and TRBJ2-7; 10 nucleotides line up with TRBD1. The CDR3 has 14 residues. Per germline, CDR1 MNHNY and CDR2 SVGAGI (reference sequence). With V trimmed by 6 bases and J by 5 bases, 7 bases remained unmatched. CDR3 loop: CASSSGTGEDEQYF. CDR3 DNA: TGTGCCAGCAGCTCCGGGACAGGGGAGGACGAGCAGTACTTC.